The clone carrying this T cell receptor beta chain was observed a few times. Antigen: not known. These data belong to a study of response to subunit inactivated influenza vaccine. CDR3 length: 17 residues. Trimming removed 0 bases at V and 3 bases at J, with 18 bases between. The germline gives CDR1 LGHDT, CDR2 YNNKEL (reference sequence). Study-level results: A suggestion made by the authors is that each seasonal influenza vaccination recruits few new T cells.

Using its own MiXCR run on the RT-PCR reads, TCRdb lists one record per CDR3 protein. Here the sample spans a few hundred thousand distinct CDR3 sequences, 21% being singletons. The chain carries TRBV3-1 and TRBJ2-7; tentative D call: TRBD1 (5 bases). The TCR sequence derives from a man aged 50 to 75 who received an inactivated influenza vaccine. The source material was PBMCs from blood, sampled approximately 22 months after vaccination. CDR3 sequence: CASSQDRTTNEVYEQYF. In DNA, the CDR3 is TGTGCCAGCAGCCAAGATCGGACAACAAACGAAGTCTACGAGCAGTACTTC.